The entry below gives a single T cell receptor (beta chain) sequence along with its context. Other DNA variants within this sample encode the same CDR3. The sample comes from a study of blood T cell repertoires in COVID-19. About the research overall: Whether acute or convalescent, the COVID-19 samples came from the United States, Italy and Spain. PBMCs, B-cell-depleted T cells, or T cells were the source of the cDNA or gDNA that made up the material.

The cohort comprised adults aged 18 to 89 years residing in about two dozen US areas. Original methodology: Reference gene primer amplification in the assay estimated nucleated cell counts. Profiling relied on immunoSEQ multiplex PCR, and the TCRdb table lists in-frame clones only, not all of them. The DNA gave D and trimming, while V, J and clone size come from that table. The data hold 280,000 or so clones, with around 87% observed a single time. Looked up from germline, CDR1 is SGHDN and CDR2 is FVKESK. This CDR3 contains 13 residues. V lost 2 bases, J lost 5 bases, and 9 bases lay in between. The clonotype comes from a young woman with acute COVID-19. The sample comprised PBMCs or T cells enriched from blood (not recorded which). The chain has TRBV14 and TRBJ2-5, with no clear D. DNA for the CDR3: TGTGCCAGCAGCCAACGGGTGCGGGAGACCCAGTACTTC. Translation: CASSQRVRETQYF.